This passage covers 24 T cell receptor beta chains from one sample sequenced in a study of esophageal squamous cell carcinoma under preoperative chemotherapy. Time point here: before preoperative PTX-NDP chemotherapy. TCRdb reanalysed the PCR reads using MiXCR and keeps one entry per CDR3 protein. The sample lists about 15,000 distinct CDR3 sequences; roughly 60% were seen once. Sampling took place from a patient given preoperative chemotherapy. Source of these receptors: a human donor with esophageal squamous cell carcinoma. The donor label of this sample is uncertain.

As for this clonotype: The junction does not match germline at one end; this may be a read error. The chain uses TRBV6-1 and TRBJ2-5; D could derive from TRBD1 or TRBD2 (6 bases each). The CDR3 runs to 16 residues. From germline, CDR1 is MNHNS and CDR2 SASEGT. The DNA for the CDR3 is TGTGCCAGCAGGGGGATCGGGGGCCGTGAGCAAGAGACGCAGTACTTC. Its protein product is CASRGIGGREQETQYF.

This clonotype was recorded once. The chain employs TRBV6-1 and TRBJ2-3, with 8 bases that match TRBD1. Losses at the gene ends were 7 bases for V and 9 bases for J; bases not matched to a gene: 12. Germline V CDR1 and CDR2: MNHNS, SASEGT. The CDR3 is 14 amino acids. The CDR3 coding sequence is TGTGCCAGCACCATAGGACAGGGCGAGGAGACGCAGTATTTT. It codes for CASTIGQGEETQYF.

The chain carries TRBV6-1 and TRBJ2-1; D uncertain. The end of the DNA fits TRBJ2-7 better, so the J call may be wrong. Germline V gene sequence: CDR1 MNHNS, CDR2 SASEGT. The CDR3 totals 12 residues. The CDR3: CASSENYNEQYF. CDR3 in DNA: TGTGCCAGCTCAGAAAACTACAATGAGCAGTACTTC.

V is TRBV27 and J is TRBJ2-2; a possible D gene is TRBD2 (5 bases). The CDR3 length is 15 residues. V dropped 5 bases and J dropped 6 bases, with 16 bases sitting between them. Germline V gene data show CDR1 as MNHEY and CDR2 as SMNVEV (reference sequence). The CDR3 protein is CASSGPRTVAGELFF. The CDR3 region has the DNA TGTGCCAGCAGTGGCCCCCGGACTGTGGCCGGGGAGCTGTTTTTT.

This clonotype appeared a few times. The genes are TRBV12-3 or TRBV12-4 and TRBJ2-7; D not certain. V shed 2 bases and J shed 3 bases, with 11 bases lying between them. The CDR3 has 14 amino acids. Written as DNA, the CDR3 is TGTGCCAGCAGTTTACTACCGGAGTTCTACGAGCAGTACTTC. Translation: CASSLLPEFYEQYF.

Turning to this clonotype: At one end the junction does not follow the germline gene, possibly because of a read error. The chain joins TRBV6-1 to TRBJ2-1; D is uncertain. The V gene's germline CDR1 is MNHNS and CDR2 SASEGT. The CDR3 contains 13 residues. CDR3 sequence (DNA): TGTGCCAGCAGTGAACCCCCTACCAATGAGCTGTTCTTC. Its protein product is CASSEPPTNELFF.

Of note for this clonotype: One end of the junction is discordant with germline, which a read error may explain. The chain couples TRBV6-1 to TRBJ2-4; D uncertain. CDR3 length equals 14 residues. The germline V gene has CDR1 MNHNS and CDR2 SASEGT. The CDR3 loop is CAGAGRWAKNTQYF. The DNA of the CDR3 is TGTGCCGGCGCTGGCCGGTGGGCCAAAAACACTCAGTATTTC.

The chain joins TRBV6-1 to TRBJ2-4, with a possible D match to TRBD2 (7 bases). The CDR3 length is 15 residues. Per the germline V gene, CDR1 is MNHNS and CDR2 is SASEGT. In DNA form, the CDR3 reads TGTGGCGGGAGCAGAGGGGGGGGCGACACAGATACGCAGTACTTC. It yields the protein CGGSRGGGDTDTQYF.

This clonotype was recorded many times. V is TRBV7-6 and J is TRBJ2-1, with 12 nucleotides matching TRBD1. Per germline, CDR1 SGHVS and CDR2 FNYEAQ. CDR3 size: 18 residues. V dropped 9 bases and J dropped 0; count of bases not matched to a gene: 12. The CDR3 coding sequence is TGTGCCAGTTCACCGGGACAGGGGGCTGGTCGCTCCTACAATGAGCAGTTCTTC. Residues: CASSPGQGAGRSYNEQFF.

This clonotype was seen more than once but under ten times. The chain couples TRBV7-2 to TRBJ2-3; no definite D call. There are 13 residues in the CDR3. CDR1 and CDR2 from the germline V gene are SGHTA and FQGNSA. V dropped 5 bases and J dropped 2 bases, with 8 bases sitting between them. The CDR3 spells CASSPRNTDTQYF. CDR3 sequence (DNA): TGTGCCAGCAGCCCCCGGAACACAGATACGCAGTATTTT.

On this clonotype: Germline is not matched at one junction end, which may reflect a read error. The chain joins TRBV6-1 to TRBJ2-5, with 8 bases that match TRBD1. CDR1 and CDR2 from the germline V gene are MNHNS and SASEGT. The CDR3 covers 16 residues. CDR3 DNA sequence: TGTGCCAGCAGGGAAGGTGGACAGGGTCCCACAGATACGCAGTACTTC. This encodes CASREGGQGPTDTQYF.

In nucleotides, the CDR3 is TGTGCCAGCAGTCTGGGGCTGTGGGCCAGAGACACGCAGTACTTC. Its protein product is CASSLGLWARDTQYF. The chain employs TRBV6-4 and TRBJ2-3; possible D gene TRBD1, 5 bases. Judging by the DNA end, TRBJ2-7 fits better; the J call may be wrong. CDR1 and CDR2 from the germline V gene are MRHNA and SNTAGT. This CDR3 region has 15 residues.

This clonotype was detected a few times. V and J are TRBV11-2 and TRBJ2-1; tentatively, D is TRBD2 (6 bases). V was trimmed by 1 base and J by 3 bases, leaving 13 bases between them. CDR3 length equals 16 residues. CDR1 SGHAT and CDR2 FQNNGV come from the germline V gene. The CDR3 nucleotides read TGTGCCAGCAGCTTAGCGGGGGTTAGCTACTACAATGAGCAGTTCTTC. This translates into CASSLAGVSYYNEQFF. Full variable domain (remainder filled in from reference TRBV11-2 and TRBJ2-1): EAGVAQSPRYKIIEKRQSVAFWCNPISGHATLYWYQQILGQGPKLLIQFQNNGVVDDSQLPKDRFSAERLKGVDSTLKIQPAKLEDSAVYLCASSLAGVSYYNEQFFGPGTRLTVL.

This rearrangement joins TRBV4-3 to TRBJ1-2, with a tentative D call TRBD1 (6 bases). The V gene lost 1 base and the J gene lost 7 bases, with 16 bases spanning the gap. CDR1 and CDR2 (germline): LGHNA, YSLEER. The CDR3 has 15 amino acids. The CDR3 reads CASSQVETGSLGYTF. For the CDR3, the DNA is TGCGCCAGCAGCCAAGTAGAGACAGGCAGTCTTGGCTACACCTTC.

The V and J genes are TRBV7-2 and TRBJ2-1; the match to TRBD2 covers 9 bases. Germline lookup yields CDR1 SGHTA and CDR2 FQGNSA. The CDR3 extends over 14 amino acids. V was pared by 8 bases and J by 13 bases, with 15 bases of the junction left unmatched. This CDR3 is CASQAGGPGETQFF. CDR3 coding DNA: TGTGCCAGCCAGGCGGGAGGGCCGGGTGAGACCCAGTTCTTC.

A single count supports this clonotype. The junction and the germline gene differ at one end; a read error may be behind it. J is TRBJ2-2 and V is TRBV6-1; weak D call: TRBD2 (7 bases). The germline V gene encodes CDR1 MNHNS and CDR2 SASEGT. There are 18 residues in the CDR3. For the CDR3, the DNA is TGTGCCAGCAGTGGGAGAGAGGGGGGGCGTTCGAACAACAGTGAGCTGTTCTTT. Its protein is CASSGREGGRSNNSELFF.

This clonotype was counted only a few times. This chain links TRBV4-1 with TRBJ2-4, with D possibly being TRBD2 (6 bases). V lost 3 bases to trimming and J lost 1 base, with 16 bases between them. The CDR3 is 17 residues long. CDR1 is MGHRA and CDR2 is YSYEKL in the germline V gene. The CDR3 DNA follows: TGCGCCAGCAGCCACCTGAGCGGGCTGCAGGCCAAAAACATTCAGTACTTC. This codes for CASSHLSGLQAKNIQYF.

The chain carries TRBV10-1 and TRBJ2-5, with D unresolved. The germline V and J ends were trimmed by 7 bases and 3 bases, with 12 bases remaining between them. CDR1 WNHNN and CDR2 SYGVQD come from the germline V gene (reference sequence). The CDR3 runs to 13 residues. CDR3 in DNA: TGCGCCAGCAAATGGCGGTCTGAAGAGACCCAGTACTTC. This sequence encodes CASKWRSEETQYF.

In this sample, this clonotype turned up once. At one end the junction does not follow the germline gene, possibly because of a read error. The rearrangement joins TRBV6-1 to TRBJ2-3; D possibly matches TRBD1 or TRBD2 (6 bases each). The CDR3 sequence is 16 residues long. Germline values: CDR1 MNHNS, CDR2 SASEGT. This chain's CDR3 is CASSGKEGEGEDTQYF. In DNA form, the CDR3 reads TGTGCCAGCAGCGGCAAGGAGGGGGAAGGGGAAGATACGCAGTACTTT.

Only a few counts were recorded for this clonotype. The chain uses TRBV6-1 and TRBJ1-1, with TRBD1 matching 9 bases. The germline V gene encodes CDR1 MNHNS and CDR2 SASEGT. V lost 5 bases, J lost 2 bases, and 3 bases stayed unmatched. The CDR3 is 14 amino acids. Here the CDR3 reads CASSRQGGNTEAFF. CDR3 nucleotide sequence: TGTGCCAGCAGTCGACAGGGGGGCAACACTGAAGCTTTCTTT.

This clonotype is deemed medium-sized. The V and J genes are TRBV6-1 and TRBJ2-1; no clear D gene. Germline values: CDR1 MNHNS, CDR2 SASEGT. V was trimmed by 5 bases and J by 10 bases, leaving 12 bases between them. CDR3 length equals 12 residues. CDR3 DNA sequence: TGTGCCAGCAGTCCGCGTAGGGTGGAGCAGTTCTTC. This sequence encodes CASSPRRVEQFF.

By sample share, this clonotype is medium-sized. The chain has TRBV7-6 and TRBJ2-1, with 13 bases lining up with TRBD2. This CDR3 contains 19 residues. V lost 5 bases and J lost 0; bases outside the gene matches: 10. In germline, CDR1 is SGHVS, CDR2 FNYEAQ. CDR3 bases: TGTGCCAGCAGCCCTCGGACTAGCGGGAGTCTAAGCTCCTACAATGAGCAGTTCTTC. It specifies CASSPRTSGSLSSYNEQFF.

This clonotype was counted a single time. The junction and the germline gene differ at one end; a read error may be behind it. The chain uses TRBV11-1 and TRBJ2-1, with D maybe TRBD1 (5 bases). The CDR3 sequence is 15 residues long. CDR1 and CDR2 from the germline V gene are SGHAT and FQDESV (reference sequence). The CDR3 loop is CASSQDTEIYSEQFF. CDR3 DNA sequence: TGTGCCAGCAGCCAGGACACGGAAATCTACAGTGAGCAGTTCTTT.

The genes are TRBV14 and TRBJ2-7; 8 bases are a match to TRBD1. This CDR3 has 14 residues. From germline, CDR1 is SGHDN and CDR2 FVKESK. V was pared by 6 bases and J by 6 bases, with 10 bases of the junction left unmatched. CDR3 loop: CASRLTGAVFEQYF. CDR3 in DNA: TGTGCCAGCAGGCTGACAGGGGCGGTCTTCGAGCAGTACTTC.